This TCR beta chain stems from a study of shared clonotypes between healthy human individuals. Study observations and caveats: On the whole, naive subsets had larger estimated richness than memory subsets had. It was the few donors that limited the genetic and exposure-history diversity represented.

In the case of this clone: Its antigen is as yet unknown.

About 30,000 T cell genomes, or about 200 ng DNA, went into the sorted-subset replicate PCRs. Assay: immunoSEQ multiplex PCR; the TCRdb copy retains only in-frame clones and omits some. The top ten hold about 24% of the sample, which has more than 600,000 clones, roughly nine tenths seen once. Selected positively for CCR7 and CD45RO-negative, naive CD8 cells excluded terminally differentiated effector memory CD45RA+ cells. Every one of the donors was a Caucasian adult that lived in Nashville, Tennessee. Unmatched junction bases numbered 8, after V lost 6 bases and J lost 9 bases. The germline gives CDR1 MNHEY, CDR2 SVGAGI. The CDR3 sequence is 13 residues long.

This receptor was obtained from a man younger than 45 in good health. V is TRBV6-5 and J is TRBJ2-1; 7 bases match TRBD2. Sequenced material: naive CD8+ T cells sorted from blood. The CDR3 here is CASSSAGVGEQFF. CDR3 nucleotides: TGTGCCAGCAGCTCCGCGGGAGTTGGTGAGCAGTTCTTC.